This TCR beta chain emerged from a study of beta chain features in type 1 diabetes. Findings and limits, study-wide: Among all four CD4+ subsets, Type 1 diabetes patients had TCRB CDR3s that were moderately but significantly shorter.

Losses at the gene ends were 4 bases for V and 6 bases for J; bases not matched to a gene: 2. This CDR3 comprises 13 residues. Per germline, CDR1 SGHTA and CDR2 FQGNSA. What was sequenced were expressed TCRB transcripts, since all of the isolated RNA had been reverse transcribed. Assay: immunoSEQ multiplex PCR; the TCRdb copy retains only in-frame clones and omits some. The data hold about 710,000 clones, with about an eighth observed a single time. A word on this clone: What it binds is unknown. Other DNA sequences in this sample translate to the same CDR3.

The chain is built from TRBV7-2 and TRBJ2-2; 7 bases are a match to TRBD2. The sequenced sample consisted of naive CD4+ T cells from blood. This TCR came from a man aged 18 to 35 with type 1 diabetes. DNA of the CDR3: TGTGCCAGCAGCTCCCGGGGGGCCGGGGAGCTGTTTTTT. Its protein product is CASSSRGAGELFF.